Shown below are 5 T cell receptor beta chains from a single sample sequenced in a study of tumor and adjacent non-tumor tissue in lung cancer (dated by TCRdb to 2016 to 2018). RNA was isolated from bulk, unsorted tissue, and RNA quality was assessed with a NanoDrop ND-1000 and an Agilent 2100. Libraries came from multiplex PCR. TCRdb records Illumina HiSeq 2500 as the sequencer. Following protocols modified from ARM-PCR, the researchers constructed TCRbeta libraries through three rounds of nested PCR with primers (Table S4). Through fastp at Q25 and MiXCR, TCRdb rebuilt clones from the public reads, retaining in-frame beta chains. Each CDR3 protein gets just one entry, which takes the most common genes and DNA from the rows behind it. The sample table records 100,000 to 150,000 distinct CDR3 sequences; 66% of these occur just once. The ten biggest clones cover about 13% of the sample. Material: lung tumor tissue. The receptors here all came from a man younger than 45 with non-small cell lung cancer.

Turning to this clonotype: The final CDR3 position lacks the conserved phenylalanine or tryptophan, pointing to a likely read error. The chain recombines TRBV6-2 or TRBV6-3 with TRBJ2-7; 8 nucleotides line up with TRBD1. The CDR3 consists of 14 residues. V shed 1 base and J 6 bases; nucleotides not matched to a gene: 5. Germline lookup yields CDR1 MNHEY and CDR2 SVGEGT. CDR3 bases: TGTGCCAGCAGTTACTTGGACAGGGACGGCGAGCAGTACTCC. It codes for CASSYLDRDGEQYS.

Regarding this clonotype: A much larger clone sits a single nucleotide away, making a read error possible. The chain employs TRBV6-5 and TRBJ2-7; 7 bases match TRBD1. The CDR3 consists of 14 residues. The V segment lost 8 bases and the J segment 0 bases; nucleotides outside the gene matches: 7. CDR1 is MNHEY and CDR2 is SVGAGI in the germline V gene. The CDR3 DNA reads as TGTGCCAGCGGTAAACAGGGGCTCTCCTACGAGCAGTACTTC. It yields the protein CASGKQGLSYEQYF.

About this clonotype: In this CDR3 the conserved last residue, phenylalanine or tryptophan, is missing, so a read error is likely. The V and J genes are TRBV11-2 and TRBJ2-1; a weak D match, TRBD2 (5 bases). The CDR3 runs to 14 residues. Germline-derived CDR1 and CDR2 are SGHAT and FQNNGV. The CDR3 bases are TGTGCCAGCAGCCCCGGGGTCTCCCACAATGAGCAGTTCTTG. Its protein is CASSPGVSHNEQFL.

This clonotype was recorded once. The CDR3 DNA is TGCAGTGTACTGACTAGCGGATGCTTGGGGACCCAGTACTTC. This sequence encodes CSVLTSGCLGTQYF. V usage is TRBV20-1 and J usage is TRBJ2-5; 9 positions agree with TRBD2. The germline V gene encodes CDR1 DFQATT and CDR2 SNEGSKA (reference sequence). The CDR3 is 14 residues long. J was trimmed by 7 bases and V by 7 bases; bases with no gene match: 13.

This clonotype was found many times. This sequence joins TRBV20-1 and TRBJ1-2, with D hard to call. V dropped 6 bases and J dropped 8 bases, with 13 bases sitting between them. This CDR3 is built from 11 residues. Germline V gene sequence: CDR1 DFQATT, CDR2 SNEGSKA (reference sequence). CDR3 amino acids: CSAPISGGYTF. The DNA of the CDR3 is TGCAGTGCACCCATCTCGGGGGGCTACACCTTC.